The 8 T cell receptor beta chains below come from one sample, sequenced in a study of shared clonotypes between healthy human individuals (dated by TCRdb to 2018 to 2020). Library method: the immunoSEQ multiplex PCR assay. TCRdb holds this immuneACCESS table with in-frame rearrangements only. Some clones are missing; in checked studies, unresolved V genes explain under half, and the rest has no known cause. For this sample there are 1.6 million or so clones; about 96% appear just once. The ten largest account for approximately 1.1% of the sample. The sequencing input was naive CD4+ T cells sorted from blood. The label giving this sample's cell subset or site can be read as: CD45RA+ positively selected. Source of these receptors: a man aged 30 to 45 in good health.

The chain links TRBV19 to TRBJ1-2; tentatively, D is TRBD1 (6 bases). CDR3 length equals 15 residues. Germline V CDR1 and CDR2: LNHDA, SQIVND (reference sequence). Trimming stripped 4 bases from V and 5 bases from J, with 17 bases between. The CDR3 reads CASSSQTFTGYGYTF. The CDR3 DNA sequence: TGTGCCAGTAGTAGCCAAACTTTCACAGGGTATGGCTACACCTTC.

The chain combines TRBV11-2 with TRBJ2-2; TRBD2 agrees at 9 bases. This CDR3 has 17 residues. CDR1 and CDR2 (germline): SGHAT, FQNNGV. V lost 5 bases, J lost 0 bases, and 7 bases stayed unmatched. Here the CDR3 DNA reads TGTGCCAGCAGCCTTAGCGGGAGAGCGGCGAACACCGGGGAGCTGTTTTTT. Its protein product is CASSLSGRAANTGELFF.

V is TRBV19 and J is TRBJ1-5; no reliable D call. In germline, CDR1 is LNHDA, CDR2 SQIVND (reference sequence). Trimming took 5 bases from V and 2 from J, leaving 16 bases between them. The CDR3 has 16 amino acids. CDR3 sequence reads: CASSPTPVMGNQPQHF. The DNA for the CDR3 is TGTGCCAGTAGTCCTACGCCGGTAATGGGCAATCAGCCCCAGCATTTT.

The chain links TRBV9 to TRBJ1-1; 7 bases fit TRBD1. CDR1 is SGDLS and CDR2 is YYNGEE in the germline V gene. V lost 1 base, J lost 6 bases, and 9 bases stayed unmatched. The CDR3 runs 15 residues. The CDR3: CASSVFTTGTSEAFF. CDR3 nucleotide sequence: TGTGCCAGCAGCGTATTCACGACAGGGACCTCTGAAGCTTTCTTT.

The chain has TRBV14 and TRBJ1-1, with D unresolved. Trimming pared 3 bases from V and 0 bases from J, leaving 17 bases between. From germline, CDR1 is SGHDN and CDR2 FVKESK. The CDR3 runs 17 residues. This CDR3 reads CASSHIKTTILNTEAFF. CDR3 DNA: TGTGCCAGCAGCCATATTAAAACGACAATCTTGAACACTGAAGCTTTCTTT.

This chain connects TRBV5-5 to TRBJ2-7; D tentatively reads TRBD1 or TRBD2 (5 bases each). CDR3 size: 14 residues. Germline V gene data show CDR1 as SGHKS and CDR2 as YYEKEE (reference sequence). The germline V and J ends were trimmed by 4 bases and 0 bases, with 11 bases remaining between them. CDR3 region: CASSRDVHSYEQYF. CDR3 bases: TGTGCCAGCAGCCGGGACGTACACTCCTACGAGCAGTACTTC.

The chain couples TRBV7-2 to TRBJ2-5; maybe TRBD1 (5 bases). Trimming took off 5 bases at V and 0 bases at J, with 13 bases between the two ends. This CDR3 has 15 residues. In germline, CDR1 is SGHTA, CDR2 FQGNSA. CDR3 sequence: CASSLGHWYQETQYF. The CDR3 nucleotides are TGTGCCAGCAGCCTGGGGCATTGGTACCAAGAGACCCAGTACTTC.

The V call is TRBV5-6, the J call TRBJ2-5; D remains unclear. Trimming removed 4 bases at V and 2 bases at J, with 12 bases between. Germline assignment: CDR1 SGHDT and CDR2 YYEEEE. This CDR3 comprises 14 residues. The CDR3 loop is CASSPGSPQETQYF. The CDR3 DNA reads TGTGCCAGCAGCCCCGGGTCACCTCAAGAGACCCAGTACTTC.